These 5 T cell receptor beta chains originate from one sample sequenced in a study of control samples from healthy donors and cancer patients. The table came from immunoSEQ multiplex PCR; TCRdb's copy has only in-frame clones and leaves some out. Of around 26,000 clones listed, 82% are singletons. Sequencing input: PBMCs. The receptor source for this set is a man aged 55 to 70 with colorectal cancer.

In this sample, this clone turned up once. The identical CDR3 is also encoded by other nucleotide sequences in the sample. V gene TRBV4-1 combines with J gene TRBJ2-1; tentative D call: TRBD1 (6 bases). The ends were cut back, 0 bases at V and 8 bases at J, with 11 bases in the middle. Germline V gene lookup returns CDR1 MGHRA and CDR2 YSYEKL. There are 14 residues in the CDR3. The CDR3 sequence: CASSQDFRGDEQFF. The CDR3 nucleotides are TGCGCCAGCAGCCAAGATTTCAGGGGAGATGAGCAGTTCTTC.

This chain connects TRBV7-8 to TRBJ2-7; TRBD1 is a possible D gene (6 bases). V gave up 0 bases and J gave up 6 bases, with 6 bases separating them. The CDR3 consists of 12 residues. Germline CDR1 SGHVS, CDR2 FQNEAQ. CDR3 in amino acids: CASSLAGGEQYV. In DNA form, the CDR3 reads TGTGCCAGCAGCTTAGCAGGGGGCGAGCAGTACGTC.

The V call is TRBV5-4, the J call TRBJ1-6; D gene uncertain. The CDR3 has 14 residues. The V gene lost 0 bases and the J gene lost 7 bases, with 8 bases spanning the gap. Germline CDR1 is SGHNT and CDR2 is YYREEE (reference sequence). CDR3 in DNA: TGTGCCAGCAGCTTGGAGGGATCGAATTCACCCCTCCACTTT. This gives the protein CASSLEGSNSPLHF.

This clone was found a few times. The chain links TRBV7-9 to TRBJ1-2; D is possibly TRBD1 (6 bases). V was cut by 5 bases and J by 3 bases, with 22 bases left in between. From germline, CDR1 is SEHNR and CDR2 FQNEAQ (reference sequence). The CDR3 totals 17 residues. The CDR3 region is CASSRGQTSLPDYGYTF. DNA of the CDR3: TGTGCCAGCAGCAGAGGACAGACCTCCTTACCTGACTATGGCTACACCTTC.

This clone was seen just once. J is TRBJ2-6 and V is TRBV12-5; tentative D call: TRBD2 (5 bases). Between the trimmed V and J ends, which lost 0 bases and 1 base, there was a span of 10 bases. This CDR3 has 17 residues. The germline CDR1 and CDR2 sequences are LGHNT and FRNRAP. CDR3 in DNA: TGTGCTAGTGGTTTGGTAATCCGGGGATCTGGGGCCAACGTCCTGACTTTC. Encoded protein: CASGLVIRGSGANVLTF.